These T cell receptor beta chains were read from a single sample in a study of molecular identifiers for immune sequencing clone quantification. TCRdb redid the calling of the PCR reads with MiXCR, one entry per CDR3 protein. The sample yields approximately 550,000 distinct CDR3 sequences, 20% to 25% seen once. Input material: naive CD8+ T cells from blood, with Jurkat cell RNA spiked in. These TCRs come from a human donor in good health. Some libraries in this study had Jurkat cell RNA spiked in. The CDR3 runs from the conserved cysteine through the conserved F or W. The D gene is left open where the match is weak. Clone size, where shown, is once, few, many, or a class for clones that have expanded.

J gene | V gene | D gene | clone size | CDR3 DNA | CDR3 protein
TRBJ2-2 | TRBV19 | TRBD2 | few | TGTGCCAGTAGTCCCCCTAGCGGGAACACCGGGGAGCTGTTTTTT | CASSPPSGNTGELFF
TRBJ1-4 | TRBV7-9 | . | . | TGTGCCAGCAGCTACGGACCCGGGGATGAAAAACTGTTTTTT | CASSYGPGDEKLFF
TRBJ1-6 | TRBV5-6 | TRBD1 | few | TGTGCCAGCAGCCCGGACAGGGGAGGTTCACCCCTCCACTTT | CASSPDRGGSPLHF
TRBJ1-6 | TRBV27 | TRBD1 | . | TGTGCCAGCAGTCCGGGACAGTTCTATAATTCACCCCTCCACTTT | CASSPGQFYNSPLHF
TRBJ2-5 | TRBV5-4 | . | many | TGTGCCAGCAGCTTGGAGGAGGGAAGGGGAGAGACCCAGTACTTC | CASSLEEGRGETQYF
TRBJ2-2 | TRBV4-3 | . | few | TGCGCCAGCAGCCAAATAAGGGGGAACACCGGGGAGCTGTTTTTT | CASSQIRGNTGELFF
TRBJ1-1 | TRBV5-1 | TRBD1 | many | TGCGCCAGCAGCGTAGACAGGGGGAGTACGAACACTGAAGCTTTCTTT | CASSVDRGSTNTEAFF
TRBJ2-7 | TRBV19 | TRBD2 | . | TGTGCCAGTAGTTCCTCTAGCGGGGGCCCTAGCTCCTACGAGCGGTACTTC | CASSSSSGGPSSYERYF
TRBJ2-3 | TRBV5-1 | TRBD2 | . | TGCGCCAGCAACCCCAGACTAGCGGGGGACCTCACAGATACGCAGTATTTT | CASNPRLAGDLTDTQYF
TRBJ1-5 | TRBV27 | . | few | TGTGCCAGCAGCCTTATGGGGGTTGGCGGATATCAGCCCCAGCATTTT | CASSLMGVGGYQPQHF
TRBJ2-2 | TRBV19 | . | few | TGTGCCAGTAGCCCAAATAATCTCCTTGGGATCGGGGAGCTGTTTTTT | CASSPNNLLGIGELFF
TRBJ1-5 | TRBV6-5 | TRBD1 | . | TGTGCCAGCAGTTATCAGGGGACAGGGCCCCAGCATTTT | CASSYQGTGPQHF
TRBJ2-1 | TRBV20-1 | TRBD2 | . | TGCAGTGCTAGAGATCCTAGCGGGATCAATGAGCAGTTCTTC | CSARDPSGINEQFF
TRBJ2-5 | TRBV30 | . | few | TGTGCCTGGAGTGGACTAGTAAAAGAGACCCAGTACTTC | CAWSGLVKETQYF
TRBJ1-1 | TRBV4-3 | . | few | TGCGCCAGCAGCCAGTCTTGGATGGAGTCGGGCACTGAAGCTTTCTTT | CASSQSWMESGTEAFF
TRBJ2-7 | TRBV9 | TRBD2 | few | TGTGCCAGCAGCGTAGGACTAGCGGGAGCCTACGAGCAGTACTTC | CASSVGLAGAYEQYF
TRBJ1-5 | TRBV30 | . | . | TGTGCCTGGAGTCTACAGCATACCAATCAGCCCCAGCATTTT | CAWSLQHTNQPQHF
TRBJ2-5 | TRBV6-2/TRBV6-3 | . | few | TGTGCCAGCAACAGGGCGGGGGCCTCGGAAGAGACCCAGTACTTC | CASNRAGASEETQYF
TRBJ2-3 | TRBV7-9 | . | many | TGTGCCAGCAGTCCCTCTCTGGCGGCCCCGGAAGATACGCAGTATTTT | CASSPSLAAPEDTQYF
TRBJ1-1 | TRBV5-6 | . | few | TGTGCCAGCAGCTTGAATTCGGGGTTTATGAACACTGAAGCTTTCTTT | CASSLNSGFMNTEAFF
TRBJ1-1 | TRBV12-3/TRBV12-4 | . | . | TGTGCCAGCAGTCCTTTAGGGTATGGATACAAAGCTTTCTTT | CASSPLGYGYKAFF
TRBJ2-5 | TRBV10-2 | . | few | TGCGCCAGCAGTGAGGCAGGAGGGACCCAGTACTTC | CASSEAGGTQYF
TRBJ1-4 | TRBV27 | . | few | TGTGCCAGCAGTTTAAGACAGTTCAATGAAAAACTGTTTTTT | CASSLRQFNEKLFF
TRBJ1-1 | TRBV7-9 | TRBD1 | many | TGTGCCAGCAGCTTAGATGGGACAGGGCTGGCTTTCTTT | CASSLDGTGLAFF
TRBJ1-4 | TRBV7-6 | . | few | TGTGCCAGCAGCCCCGGTGGGGTTGAAAAACTGTTTTTT | CASSPGGVEKLFF
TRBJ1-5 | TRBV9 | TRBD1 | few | TGTGCCAGCAGCGTAGGTCCAGGGGGCTGGAATCAGCCCCAGCATTTT | CASSVGPGGWNQPQHF
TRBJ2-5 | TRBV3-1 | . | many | TGTGCCAGCAGCCAGACGGGACCGCGGGCTAGGCCCTACCAAGAGACCCAGTACTTC | CASSQTGPRARPYQETQYF
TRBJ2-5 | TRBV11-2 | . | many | TGTGCCAGCAGCTACTCTTACCACGAGTCCCGCGAGACCCAGTACTTC | CASSYSYHESRETQYF
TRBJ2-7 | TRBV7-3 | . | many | TGTGCCAGCAGCTTAAAGGTGTACTTC | CASSLKVYF
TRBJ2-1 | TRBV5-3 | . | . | TGTGCCGGTACTTCCGGGACTGAGCAGTTCTTC | CAGTSGTEQFF
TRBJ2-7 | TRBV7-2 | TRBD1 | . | TGTGCCGGCAGCTCCGACGTGGGGACAGGGAACTACGAGCAGTACTTC | CAGSSDVGTGNYEQYF
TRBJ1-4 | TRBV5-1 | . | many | TGCGCCAGCAGCTTGTACAGCGCGTTCCCGAGTATCGCCGCAACTAATGAAAAACTGTTTTTT | CASSLYSAFPSIAATNEKLFF
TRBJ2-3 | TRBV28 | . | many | TGTGCCAGCAGTTTACCGGTGGGAAGCGGCCGTTGGTTGCAGTATTTT | CASSLPVGSGRWLQYF
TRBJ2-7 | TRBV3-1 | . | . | TGTGCCAGCAGCCAAGGACTTCCCGGCTACGAGCAGTACTTC | CASSQGLPGYEQYF
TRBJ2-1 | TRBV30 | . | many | TGTGCCTGGAGTTCGACAGGTTTCAATGAGCAGTTCTTC | CAWSSTGFNEQFF
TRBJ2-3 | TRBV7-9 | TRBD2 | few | TGTGCCAGCAGCACCACCTTGACTAGCGGGAGTAGCACAAATACGCAGTATTTT | CASSTTLTSGSSTNTQYF
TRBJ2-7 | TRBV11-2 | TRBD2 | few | TGTGCCAGCAGCTCGAGTTGGGCTAGCGGCTACGAGCAGTACTTC | CASSSSWASGYEQYF
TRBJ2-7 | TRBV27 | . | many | TGTGCCAGCAGTTCTGAGCCATCCTACGAGCAGTACTTC | CASSSEPSYEQYF
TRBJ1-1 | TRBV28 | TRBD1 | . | TGTGCCAGCAGCCCAGGACAGGGAAGAATGAACACTGAAGCTTTCTTT | CASSPGQGRMNTEAFF
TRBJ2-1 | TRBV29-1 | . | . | TGCAGCGTTGAATTGAAGAATCGGGATGAGCAGTTCTTC | CSVELKNRDEQFF
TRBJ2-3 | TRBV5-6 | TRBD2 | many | TGTGCCAGCAACATACTAGCGGGAGTCGGAGATACGCAGTATTTT | CASNILAGVGDTQYF
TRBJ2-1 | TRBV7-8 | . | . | TGTGCCAGCAGCTTAGTGGCCCCTGCTGCCTACAATGAGCAGTTCTTC | CASSLVAPAAYNEQFF
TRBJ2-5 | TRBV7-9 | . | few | TGTGCCAGCAGCTTGGACACGGACTCGTACCAAGAGACCCAGTACTTC | CASSLDTDSYQETQYF
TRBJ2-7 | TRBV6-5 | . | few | TGTGCCAGCATTCAGGGAGTGGGGCAGATCCCCACCTACGAGCAGTACTTC | CASIQGVGQIPTYEQYF
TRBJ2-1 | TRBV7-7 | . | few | TGTGCTAGCAGCTTAGGGGTCTCTGCCTACAATGAGCAGTTCTTC | CASSLGVSAYNEQFF
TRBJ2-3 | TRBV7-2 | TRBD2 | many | TGTGCCAGCAGCGAGCTTAGAGCGGGAGACGCAGATACGCAGTATTTT | CASSELRAGDADTQYF
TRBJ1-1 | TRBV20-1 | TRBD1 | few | TGCAGTGCTAGAGACACGGACAGGGGGAAAACTGAAGCTTTCTTT | CSARDTDRGKTEAFF
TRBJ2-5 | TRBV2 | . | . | TGTGCCAGCAGTTTTCTGGGCCAAGAGACCCAGTACTTC | CASSFLGQETQYF
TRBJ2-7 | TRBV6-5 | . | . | TGTGCCAGCAGCCATGGGACGGATTACTACGAGCAGTACTTC | CASSHGTDYYEQYF
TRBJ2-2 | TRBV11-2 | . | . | TGTGCCAGCACTTCAAACGGTCCAGCCGGGGAGCTGTTTTTT | CASTSNGPAGELFF
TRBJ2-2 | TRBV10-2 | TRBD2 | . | TGCGCCAGCAGTGAGTCTGACCCCCGGACTAGCCTTGGTACCGGGGAGCTGTTTTTT | CASSESDPRTSLGTGELFF
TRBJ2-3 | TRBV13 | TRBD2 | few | TGTGCCAGCAGCTTAGCACTAGCGGTCACAGATACGCAGTATTTT | CASSLALAVTDTQYF
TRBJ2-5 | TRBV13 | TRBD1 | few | TGTGCCAGCAGCACCTCGACAGGGCCTCAAGAGACCCAGTACTTC | CASSTSTGPQETQYF